This T cell receptor (beta chain) was identified in a study of T cells in women clearing cervical HPV infection. In the study overall: Controls were women whose single incident HPV16 infection cleared within 12 months without precancer or cancer. Blood came at first lesion visit for cases, post-clearance for controls.

Study conclusions and caveats: Controls had more TRBV6-7 (about 0.16%) than cases (about 0.11%).

Germline loops: CDR1 SGHRS, CDR2 YFSETQ. There are 12 residues in the CDR3. V dropped 7 bases and J dropped 7 bases, with 11 bases sitting between them. Concerning this clone itself: Its target is unknown. The read falls 3 residues short of the CDR3 end, and the missing part is taken from the germline J gene.

Genomic DNA, averaging roughly 1,200 ng per sample, yielded TCR beta CDR3 via immunoSEQ. Repertoires were generated with immunoSEQ multiplex PCR, while TCRdb's copy carries only in-frame clones and drops some. Recorded here are under 45,000 clones; the top ten clones represent less than 8%. The specimen sequenced was blood buffy coat. This sequence was found in a woman between 18 and 70 years old with a cervical HPV16 infection that either progressed to CIN3+ or cleared (not recorded which). The gene calls are TRBV5-1 and TRBJ1-4; D might be TRBD1 (5 bases). CDR3: CASVLGGEKLFF. The CDR3 DNA, read in part, is TGCGCCAGCGTCCTGGGGGGTGAAAAA.